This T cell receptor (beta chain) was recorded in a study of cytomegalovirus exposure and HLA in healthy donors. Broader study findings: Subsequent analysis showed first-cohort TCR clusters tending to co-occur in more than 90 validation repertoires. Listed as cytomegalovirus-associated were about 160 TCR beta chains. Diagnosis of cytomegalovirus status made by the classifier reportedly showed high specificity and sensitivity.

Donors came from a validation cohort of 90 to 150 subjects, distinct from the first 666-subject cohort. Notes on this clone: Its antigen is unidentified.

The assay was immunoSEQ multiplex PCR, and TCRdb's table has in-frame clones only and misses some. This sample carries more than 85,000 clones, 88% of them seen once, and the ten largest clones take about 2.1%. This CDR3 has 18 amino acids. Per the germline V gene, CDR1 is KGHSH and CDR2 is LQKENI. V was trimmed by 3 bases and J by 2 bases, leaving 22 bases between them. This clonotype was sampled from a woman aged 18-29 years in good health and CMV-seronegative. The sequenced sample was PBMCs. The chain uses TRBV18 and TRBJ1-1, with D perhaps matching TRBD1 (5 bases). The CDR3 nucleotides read TGTGCCAGCTCACCGGTAATCCCGGGGGAGTGGACAAACACTGAAGCTTTCTTT. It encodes CASSPVIPGEWTNTEAFF.